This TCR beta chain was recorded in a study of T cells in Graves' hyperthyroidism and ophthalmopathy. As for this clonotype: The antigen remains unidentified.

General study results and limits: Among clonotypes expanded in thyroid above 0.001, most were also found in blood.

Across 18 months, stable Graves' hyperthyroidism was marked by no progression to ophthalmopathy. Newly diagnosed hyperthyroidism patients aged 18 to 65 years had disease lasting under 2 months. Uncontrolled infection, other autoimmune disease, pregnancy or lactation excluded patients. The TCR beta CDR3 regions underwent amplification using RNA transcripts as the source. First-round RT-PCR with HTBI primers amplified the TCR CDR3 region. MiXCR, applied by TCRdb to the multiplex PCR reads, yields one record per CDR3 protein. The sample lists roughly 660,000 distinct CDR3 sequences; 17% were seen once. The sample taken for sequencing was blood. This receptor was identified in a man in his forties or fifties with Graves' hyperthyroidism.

The CDR3 is CSASTHNEQFF. Written as DNA, the CDR3 is TGCAGTGCTTCGACCCACAATGAGCAGTTCTTC. The V and J genes are TRBV20-1 and TRBJ2-1; no clear D. This CDR3 has 11 residues. Between the trimmed V and J ends, which lost 5 bases and 5 bases, there was a span of 7 bases. CDR1 and CDR2 from the germline V gene are DFQATT and SNEGSKA (reference sequence).